Detailed here is one TCR beta chain. The same CDR3 can be traced to other DNA sequences in this sample. This CDR3 is 15 amino acids long. V dropped 1 base and J dropped 0 bases, with 8 bases sitting between them. Germline V gene sequence: CDR1 SGDLS, CDR2 YYNGEE. Authors' data handling: Reference gene primers were amplified, and this amplification served to estimate nucleated cell counts. Profiling relied on immunoSEQ multiplex PCR, and the TCRdb table lists in-frame clones only, not all of them. V and J calls and clone size are copied from that table; D and trimming were computed from the DNA. The data contain about 230,000 clones, 88% of them singletons. The record originates from a study of blood T cell repertoires in COVID-19. About the research overall: Specimens from acute and convalescent COVID-19 originated in the United States, Italy and Spain. In each case, the material was cDNA or gDNA derived from T cells, B-cell-depleted T cells, or PBMCs.

The chain employs TRBV9 and TRBJ2-1, with D tentatively TRBD2 (6 bases). The source material was peripheral blood. This clonotype was sampled from a woman between 55 and 75 years old with acute or convalescent COVID-19. The CDR3 nucleotides are TGTGCCAGCAGCGTAAGTAGCGGCTCCTACAATGAGCAGTTCTTC. Amino acids: CASSVSSGSYNEQFF.